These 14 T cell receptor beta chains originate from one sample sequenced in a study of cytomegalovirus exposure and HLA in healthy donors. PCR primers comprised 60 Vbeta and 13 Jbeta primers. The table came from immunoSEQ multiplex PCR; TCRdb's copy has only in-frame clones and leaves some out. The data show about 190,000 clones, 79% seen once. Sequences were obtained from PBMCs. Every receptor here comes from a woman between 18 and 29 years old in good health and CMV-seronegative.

The CDR3 nucleotides are TGTGCCAGTAGTATGGGAGGGACACCTTATAGCAATCAGCCCCAGCATTTT. Amino acid sequence: CASSMGGTPYSNQPQHF. This sequence joins TRBV19 and TRBJ1-5; maybe TRBD1 (6 bases). This CDR3 is built from 17 residues. Trimming took off 3 bases at V and 0 bases at J, with 15 bases between the two ends. Germline-derived CDR1 and CDR2 are LNHDA and SQIVND (reference sequence). Combining the CDR3 with reference TRBV19 and TRBJ1-5 gives the whole variable domain DGGITQSPKYLFRKEGQNVTLSCEQNLNHDAMYWYRQDPGQGLRLIYYSQIVNDFQKGDIAEGYSVSREKKESFPLTVTSAQKNPTAFYLCASSMGGTPYSNQPQHFGDGTRLSIL.

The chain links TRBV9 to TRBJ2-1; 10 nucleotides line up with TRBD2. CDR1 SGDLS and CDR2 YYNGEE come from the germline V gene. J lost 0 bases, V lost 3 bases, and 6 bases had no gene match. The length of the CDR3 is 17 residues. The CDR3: CASSGRPSGGSYNEQFF. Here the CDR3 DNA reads TGTGCCAGCAGCGGGAGGCCTAGCGGGGGCTCCTACAATGAGCAGTTCTTC.

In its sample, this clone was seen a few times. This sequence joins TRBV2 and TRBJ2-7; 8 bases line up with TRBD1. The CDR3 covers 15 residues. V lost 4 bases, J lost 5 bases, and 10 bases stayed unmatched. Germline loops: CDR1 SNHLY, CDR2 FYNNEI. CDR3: CASSASGTGGHEQYF. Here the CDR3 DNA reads TGTGCCAGCAGTGCTTCCGGGACAGGAGGCCACGAGCAGTACTTC.

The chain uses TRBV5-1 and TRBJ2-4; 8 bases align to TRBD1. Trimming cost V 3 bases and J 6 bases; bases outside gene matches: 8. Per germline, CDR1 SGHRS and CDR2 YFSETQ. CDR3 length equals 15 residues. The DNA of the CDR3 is TGCGCCAGCAGCTGGGAGACAGGGGATGCAAACATTCAGTACTTC. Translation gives CASSWETGDANIQYF. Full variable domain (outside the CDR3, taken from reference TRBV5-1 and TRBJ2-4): KAGVTQTPRYLIKTRGQQVTLSCSPISGHRSVSWYQQTPGQGLQFLFEYFSETQRNKGNFPGRFSGRQFSNSRSEMNVSTLELGDSALYLCASSWETGDANIQYFGAGTRLSVL.

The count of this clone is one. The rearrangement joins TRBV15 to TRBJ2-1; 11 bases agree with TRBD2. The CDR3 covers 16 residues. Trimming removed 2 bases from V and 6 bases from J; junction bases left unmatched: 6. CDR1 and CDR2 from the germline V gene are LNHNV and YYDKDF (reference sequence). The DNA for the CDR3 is TGTGCCACCAGCAGACGAGGTAGCGGGGGGGCCAATGAGCAGTTCTTC. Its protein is CATSRRGSGGANEQFF.

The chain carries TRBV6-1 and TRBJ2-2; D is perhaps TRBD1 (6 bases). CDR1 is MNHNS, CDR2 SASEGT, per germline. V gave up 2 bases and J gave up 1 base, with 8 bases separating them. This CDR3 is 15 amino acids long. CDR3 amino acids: CASSEWGQNTGELFF. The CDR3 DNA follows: TGTGCCAGCAGTGAATGGGGGCAGAACACCGGGGAGCTGTTTTTT.

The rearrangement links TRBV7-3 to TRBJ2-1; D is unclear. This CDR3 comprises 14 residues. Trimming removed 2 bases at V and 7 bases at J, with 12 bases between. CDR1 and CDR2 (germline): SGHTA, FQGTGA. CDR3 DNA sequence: TGTGCCAGCAGCTTATATAAGCTATCGAATGAGCAGTTCTTC. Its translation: CASSLYKLSNEQFF.

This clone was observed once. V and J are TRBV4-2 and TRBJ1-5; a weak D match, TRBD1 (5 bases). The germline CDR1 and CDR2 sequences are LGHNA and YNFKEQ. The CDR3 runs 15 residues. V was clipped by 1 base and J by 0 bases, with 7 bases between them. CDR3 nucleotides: TGTGCCAGCAGCCAAGGACAGTTTAGCAATCAGCCCCAGCATTTT. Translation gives CASSQGQFSNQPQHF.

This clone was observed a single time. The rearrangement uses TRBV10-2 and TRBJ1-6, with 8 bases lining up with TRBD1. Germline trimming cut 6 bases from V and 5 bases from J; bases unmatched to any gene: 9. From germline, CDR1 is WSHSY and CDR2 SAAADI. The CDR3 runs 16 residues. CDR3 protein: CASSPRPDRDNSPLHF. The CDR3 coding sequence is TGCGCCAGCAGCCCTAGGCCGGACAGGGATAATTCACCCCTCCACTTT.

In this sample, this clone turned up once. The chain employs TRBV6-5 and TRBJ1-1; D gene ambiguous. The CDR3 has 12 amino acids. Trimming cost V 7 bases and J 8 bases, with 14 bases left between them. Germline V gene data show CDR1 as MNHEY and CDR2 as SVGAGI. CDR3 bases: TGTGCCAGCATCTCCCCGGGAGGAGAAGCTTTCTTT. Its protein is CASISPGGEAFF.

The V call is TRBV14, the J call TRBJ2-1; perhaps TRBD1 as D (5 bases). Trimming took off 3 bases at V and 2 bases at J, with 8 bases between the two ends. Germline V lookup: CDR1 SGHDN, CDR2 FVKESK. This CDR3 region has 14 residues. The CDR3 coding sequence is TGTGCCAGCAGCCAGGGCAGGGCCTACAATGAGCAGTTCTTC. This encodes CASSQGRAYNEQFF.

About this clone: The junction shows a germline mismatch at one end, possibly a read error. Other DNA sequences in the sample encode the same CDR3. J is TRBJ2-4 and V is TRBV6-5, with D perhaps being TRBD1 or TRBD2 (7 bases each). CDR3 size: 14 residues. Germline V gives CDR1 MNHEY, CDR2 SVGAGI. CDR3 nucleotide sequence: TGCGCCAGCAGGGGGGGACTTGGCAAAAACATTCAGTACTTC. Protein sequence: CASRGGLGKNIQYF.

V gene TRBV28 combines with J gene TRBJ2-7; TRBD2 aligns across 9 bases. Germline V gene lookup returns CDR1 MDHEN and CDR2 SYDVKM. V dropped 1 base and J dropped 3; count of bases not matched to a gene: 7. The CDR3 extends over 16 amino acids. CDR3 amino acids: CASSLLGSGGYYEQYF. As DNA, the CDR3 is TGTGCCAGCAGTTTATTGGGTAGCGGGGGATACTACGAGCAGTACTTC. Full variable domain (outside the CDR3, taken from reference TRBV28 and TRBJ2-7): DVKVTQSSRYLVKRTGEKVFLECVQDMDHENMFWYRQDPGLGLRLIYFSYDVKMKEKGDIPEGYSVSREKKERFSLILESASTNQTSMYLCASSLLGSGGYYEQYFGPGTRLTVT.

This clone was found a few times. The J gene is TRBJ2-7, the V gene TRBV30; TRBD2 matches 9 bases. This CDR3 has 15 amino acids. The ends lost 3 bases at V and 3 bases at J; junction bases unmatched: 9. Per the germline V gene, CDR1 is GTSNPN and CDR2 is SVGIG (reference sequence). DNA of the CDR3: TGTGCCTGGAGCCTACTTCCTAGCGGGAACTACGAGCAGTACTTC. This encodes CAWSLLPSGNYEQYF.